The clone carrying this TCR beta chain appeared once. The antigen is not known. Primers for the PCR totalled 60 Vbeta and 13 Jbeta. Here immunoSEQ multiplex PCR was the method, and the copy in TCRdb shows in-frame clones only, minus some. The table has fewer than 200,000 clones, approximately 80% seen once. These data are taken from a study of cytomegalovirus exposure and HLA in healthy donors. Study-level points and caveats: In a later analysis, TCR beta V- and J-gene trimming showed a link to a missense DCLRE1C variant. Roughly uniform depth of sequencing across donors was assumed in presence/absence analyses.

Losses at the gene ends were 0 bases for V and 7 bases for J; bases not matched to a gene: 4. In germline, CDR1 is SGHAT, CDR2 FQNNGV. The CDR3 is 14 amino acids. Sequenced sample: PBMCs. This chain joins TRBV11-2 and TRBJ2-3, with 7 positions matching TRBD1. The sequence came from a man aged 18 to 30 in good health and CMV-seropositive. The CDR3 protein is CASSLDRGRNTQYF. For the CDR3, the DNA is TGTGCCAGCAGCTTAGATAGGGGGCGGAATACGCAGTATTTT.